These 23 T cell receptor beta chains were all obtained from the same sample, sequenced in a study of Graves' ophthalmopathy and Graves' hyperthyroidism. RNA transcripts provided the template for amplifying TCR beta CDR3 regions. First-round RT-PCR used HTBI primers; second-round multiplex PCR followed. One entry per CDR3 protein, called by TCRdb with MiXCR from the multiplex PCR reads. Among hundreds of thousands of distinct CDR3 sequences listed, roughly 41% were seen once. The material sequenced was peripheral blood. These receptors were collected from an adult man with Graves' ophthalmopathy.

The chain uses TRBV2 and TRBJ2-6; tentative D call: TRBD2 (6 bases). The CDR3 contains 17 residues. V was clipped by 6 bases and J by 0 bases, with 15 bases between them. The V gene's germline CDR1 is SNHLY and CDR2 FYNNEI. CDR3 coding DNA: TGTGCCAGCAGGGGGACTGACAGCCGCTCTGGGGCCAACGTCCTGACTTTC. This gives the protein CASRGTDSRSGANVLTF.

This clonotype was recorded many times. The chain has TRBV19 and TRBJ1-5, with D possibly matching TRBD1 (6 bases). This CDR3 has 15 amino acids. Germline V CDR1 and CDR2: LNHDA, SQIVND (reference sequence). V dropped 3 bases and J dropped 7 bases, with 16 bases sitting between them. CDR3: CASSMSGTHSQPQHF. CDR3 in DNA: TGTGCCAGTAGTATGTCCGGGACACATTCCCAGCCCCAGCATTTT.

The CDR3 sequence: CASRGDRAGTGELFF. The CDR3 nucleotides are TGCGCCAGCAGAGGGGACAGGGCCGGCACCGGGGAGCTGTTTTTT. V gene TRBV4-1 combines with J gene TRBJ2-2; 9 bases are shared with TRBD1. Trimming cost V 6 bases and J 4 bases; bases outside gene matches: 6. Germline CDR1 MGHRA, CDR2 YSYEKL. The CDR3 runs 15 residues.

At least ten counts were recorded for this clonotype. The chain has TRBV24-1 and TRBJ2-5; 8 bases are shared with TRBD1. The CDR3 consists of 16 residues. The germline gives CDR1 KGHDR, CDR2 SFDVKD. J gave up 1 base and V 3 bases, and 6 bases lay outside the gene matches. The CDR3 reads CATSDPGQALQETQYF. DNA for the CDR3: TGTGCCACCAGTGATCCGGGACAGGCCCTCCAAGAGACCCAGTACTTC.

This clonotype was recorded a few times. V and J are TRBV9 and TRBJ1-1; weak D call: TRBD1 (5 bases). The CDR3 is 14 residues long. Germline-derived CDR1 and CDR2 are SGDLS and YYNGEE. V was cut by 7 bases and J by 5 bases, with 18 bases left in between. The CDR3 here is CASSPITEGTEAFF. The CDR3 DNA is TGTGCCAGCTCACCTATTACCGAGGGGACTGAAGCTTTCTTT.

The chain links TRBV24-1 to TRBJ1-2; 11 bases match TRBD1. The V gene's germline CDR1 is KGHDR and CDR2 SFDVKD. CDR3 length: 14 amino acids. Losses at the gene ends were 3 bases for V and 8 bases for J; bases not matched to a gene: 4. The CDR3 here is CATSDMDRGRGYTF. The CDR3 coding sequence is TGTGCCACCAGTGATATGGACAGGGGGCGCGGCTACACCTTC.

This clonotype was seen many times. The chain is built from TRBV29-1 and TRBJ1-5; a possible D gene is TRBD1 (6 bases). With 4 bases removed from V and 5 bases from J, the gap between germline ends came to 15 bases. The CDR3 is 14 residues long. Germline loops: CDR1 SQVTM, CDR2 ANQGSEA. CDR3 sequence (DNA): TGCAGCGTTGGGTGGGGGGGCTCGGATCAGCCCCAGCATTTT. Protein product: CSVGWGGSDQPQHF.

This clonotype has just a few counts. The V and J genes are TRBV2 and TRBJ1-1; TRBD1 agrees at 7 bases. V dropped 4 bases and J dropped 5; count of bases not matched to a gene: 13. The CDR3 sequence is 16 residues long. Germline CDR1 SNHLY, CDR2 FYNNEI. The CDR3 region is CASSASGTVAFTEAFF. The CDR3 nucleotides read TGTGCCAGCAGTGCCTCGGGGACAGTAGCTTTTACTGAAGCTTTCTTT. Together with reference TRBV2 and TRBJ1-1, the CDR3 gives the full variable domain: EPEVTQTPSHQVTQMGQEVILRCVPISNHLYFYWYRQILGQKVEFLVSFYNNEISEKSEIFDDQFSVERPDGSNFTLKIRSTKLEDSAMYFCASSASGTVAFTEAFFGQGTRLTVV.

Many counts were recorded for this clonotype. The chain links TRBV2 to TRBJ1-4; tentatively, D is TRBD1 (5 bases). Germline V gene sequence: CDR1 SNHLY, CDR2 FYNNEI. CDR3 length: 15 amino acids. Trimming pared 4 bases from V and 3 bases from J, leaving 12 bases between. The CDR3 region has the DNA TGTGCCAGCAGTGCTATGGGGACCTCTAATGAAAAACTGTTTTTT. Translation: CASSAMGTSNEKLFF.

This clonotype was found many times. The chain combines TRBV7-3 with TRBJ2-5, with D possibly matching TRBD1 (7 bases). V was clipped by 5 bases and J by 5 bases, with 15 bases between them. There are 14 residues in the CDR3. Germline-derived CDR1 and CDR2 are SGHTA and FQGTGA. CDR3 residues: CASSPRGTAETQYF. The CDR3 DNA is TGTGCCAGCAGCCCCCGCGGGACAGCGGAGACCCAGTACTTC.

This clonotype has only one observation. CDR3 nucleotides: TGTGCCAGCAGTTTCAGGGTAACCGGGGAGCTGTTTTTT. Its protein product is CASSFRVTGELFF. The chain links TRBV27 to TRBJ2-2, with D maybe TRBD1 (5 bases). Trimming took 3 bases from V and 5 from J, leaving 7 bases between them. CDR1 and CDR2 (germline): MNHEY, SMNVEV (reference sequence). The CDR3 runs to 13 residues.

This clonotype was observed at least ten times. The J gene is TRBJ2-5, the V gene TRBV5-4; 11 bases align to TRBD2. From germline, CDR1 is SGHNT and CDR2 YYREEE (reference sequence). This CDR3 has 16 residues. V shed 0 bases, J shed 5 bases, and the junction held 6 bases outside the gene matches. Here the CDR3 DNA reads TGTGCCAGCAGCTTGGCACTAGCGGGAGTGTGGGAGACCCAGTACTTC. Its protein product is CASSLALAGVWETQYF.

This chain joins TRBV29-1 and TRBJ1-2; D unclear. V lost 4 bases, J lost 12 bases, and 12 bases lay in between. CDR3 size: 10 residues. Looked up from germline, CDR1 is SQVTM and CDR2 is ANQGSEA. CDR3 bases: TGCAGCGTTGGCGGGTCTGGAAACACCTTC. Amino acids: CSVGGSGNTF.

At least ten counts were recorded for this clonotype. This chain connects TRBV20-1 to TRBJ1-2; 12 bases fit TRBD1. This CDR3 region has 16 residues. Germline values: CDR1 DFQATT, CDR2 SNEGSKA (reference sequence). Unmatched junction bases numbered 10, after V lost 3 bases and J lost 5 bases. In nucleotides, the CDR3 is TGCAGTGCTAGGGGAAAAGGGGGACAGGGGGCGTATGGCTACACCTTC. Protein: CSARGKGGQGAYGYTF.

This clonotype was counted ten times or more. The junction departs from germline at one end; a sequencing error may be responsible. Here the CDR3 reads CASSTGQGGHTIYF. Written as DNA, the CDR3 is TGTGCCAGCAGTACTGGACAGGGAGGACACACTATATATTTT. The chain couples TRBV7-9 to TRBJ1-3, with 8 bases matching TRBD1. CDR1 SEHNR and CDR2 FQNEAQ come from the germline V gene (reference sequence). The CDR3 consists of 14 residues.

This clonotype was counted at least ten times. A read error may produce the germline difference seen at one junction end. The rearrangement uses TRBV20-1 and TRBJ2-5; possible D gene TRBD2, 5 bases. The CDR3 sequence is 13 residues long. The germline gives CDR1 DFQATT, CDR2 SNEGSKA (reference sequence). CDR3 loop: CSARGLHQETQYF. CDR3 sequence (DNA): TGCAGTGCCAGAGGGCTACATCAAGAGACCCAGTACTTC.

This clonotype was detected ten times or more. The chain recombines TRBV7-9 with TRBJ2-5, with a weak D call TRBD1 (5 bases). This CDR3 is 16 amino acids long. V was shortened by 5 bases and J by 0 bases, with 16 bases between the two germline ends. Germline V gene lookup returns CDR1 SEHNR and CDR2 FQNEAQ (reference sequence). This chain's CDR3 is CASSQPFDRDQETQYF. In DNA, the CDR3 is TGTGCCAGCAGCCAACCATTCGACAGAGACCAAGAGACCCAGTACTTC.

This clonotype was observed at least ten times. V and J are TRBV6-6 and TRBJ1-1; unclear D gene. Germline CDR1 reads MNHNY; CDR2 reads SVGAGI (reference sequence). Trimming pared 10 bases from V and 10 bases from J, leaving 13 bases between. This CDR3 comprises 10 residues. The CDR3 spells CATVGVAAFF. CDR3 in DNA: TGTGCCACCGTCGGGGTAGCAGCTTTCTTT.

This chain connects TRBV5-1 to TRBJ2-7; D is unresolved. This CDR3 region has 14 residues. The germline V and J ends were trimmed by 0 bases and 6 bases, with 13 bases remaining between them. The germline CDR1 and CDR2 sequences are SGHRS and YFSETQ. The CDR3 spells CASSLEGSSFEQYF. Written as DNA, the CDR3 is TGCGCCAGCAGCTTGGAGGGATCAAGCTTCGAGCAGTACTTC.

V gene TRBV19 combines with J gene TRBJ1-1; D is undetermined. Per the germline V gene, CDR1 is LNHDA and CDR2 is SQIVND (reference sequence). V was shortened by 3 bases and J by 5 bases, with 13 bases between the two germline ends. The CDR3 contains 14 residues. CDR3 nucleotide sequence: TGTGCCAGTAGTATGGGCAGACTGGGAACTGAAGCTTTCTTT. Translation: CASSMGRLGTEAFF.

This clonotype has a handful of counts. This rearrangement joins TRBV10-2 to TRBJ2-3; unclear D gene. The CDR3 has 11 amino acids. V was cut by 10 bases and J by 5 bases, with 10 bases left in between. The V gene's germline CDR1 is WSHSY and CDR2 SAAADI. The CDR3 loop is CATLLGDTQYF. Here the CDR3 DNA reads TGCGCCACCCTACTGGGAGATACGCAGTATTTT.

The rearrangement links TRBV7-9 to TRBJ2-6; 7 bases map to TRBD1. CDR1 and CDR2 (germline): SEHNR, FQNEAQ (reference sequence). The length of the CDR3 is 17 residues. V lost 5 bases, J lost 2 bases, and 9 bases stayed unmatched. The CDR3 here is CASSVEVDRAGANVLTF. CDR3 DNA sequence: TGTGCCAGCAGCGTTGAGGTAGACAGGGCTGGGGCCAACGTCCTGACTTTC.

The chain is built from TRBV10-3 and TRBJ1-5; 8 bases are shared with TRBD1. CDR3 length: 15 amino acids. The V gene end was trimmed by 10 bases and the J gene end by 5 bases; junction bases not matched to a gene: 13. The germline CDR1 and CDR2 sequences are ENHRY and SYGVKD. The CDR3 reads CASSRTQGVDQPQHF. Here the CDR3 DNA reads TGTGCCAGCAGCCGAACACAGGGGGTGGATCAGCCCCAGCATTTT.